Following are 18 T cell receptor beta chains from one sample sequenced in a study of T cells in Graves' hyperthyroidism and ophthalmopathy (dated by TCRdb to the late 2010s). The library was obtained by multiplex PCR. Sequencing was carried out with an Illumina HiSeq 2000. The TCR beta CDR3 regions were amplified from the RNA transcripts. For the first round of RT-PCR on the TCR CDR3, the HTBI primer set was used together with the Qiagen OneStep RT-PCR kit. The public reads were quality trimmed at Q25 with fastp and then assembled into clones with MiXCR by TCRdb, keeping productive beta chains. Entries are consolidated by CDR3 protein sequence, retaining the most common genes and DNA. Recorded for this sample are 540,000 or so distinct CDR3 sequences; roughly 50% of them occurred a single time. Together, the top ten hold under 20% of the sample. Sequenced material: peripheral blood or thyroid tissue (not recorded which). These receptors came from an adult woman with Graves' disease, either hyperthyroidism or ophthalmopathy (not recorded which).

Comments on this clonotype: One junction end disagrees with the germline gene, perhaps due to a read error. The genes are TRBV7-2 and TRBJ1-3; no firm D call. CDR3 length equals 15 residues. CDR1 and CDR2 from the germline V gene are SGHTA and FQGNSA. The CDR3 nucleotides are TGCGCCAGCAGCCAAGATCTAGTCTCTACGGACACCATATATTTT. This codes for CASSQDLVSTDTIYF.

V and J are TRBV10-1 and TRBJ2-7, with TRBD1 matching over 9 bases. This CDR3 is 17 amino acids long. Germline assignment: CDR1 WNHNN and CDR2 SYGVQD (reference sequence). V was pared by 4 bases and J by 5 bases, with 15 bases of the junction left unmatched. The CDR3 bases are TGCGCCAGCAGTGCAATCCGGGACAGGGTGCGGGGTAACGAGCAGTACTTC. Amino acid sequence: CASSAIRDRVRGNEQYF.

This clonotype was seen a few times. Sequence at one end of the junction differs from germline and may be a read error. The chain combines TRBV2 with TRBJ2-5, with D tentatively TRBD2 (5 bases). The CDR3 has 13 residues. Germline lookup yields CDR1 SNHLY and CDR2 FYNNEI. This chain's CDR3 is CATSDSLSRAQYF. CDR3 DNA: TGTGCCACCAGTGATTCGTTGTCGAGGGCCCAGTACTTC.

This clonotype was recorded at least ten times. The rearrangement joins TRBV2 to TRBJ1-2; D unresolved. This CDR3 comprises 14 residues. Germline CDR1 is SNHLY and CDR2 is FYNNEI. The germline V and J ends were trimmed by 1 base and 7 bases, with 13 bases remaining between them. CDR3 nucleotides: TGTGCCAGCAGTGAAGAGGTTTTTGGACGTGGCTACACCTTC. It translates to CASSEEVFGRGYTF.

This clonotype was counted ten times or more. The chain employs TRBV12-3 or TRBV12-4 and TRBJ2-5; 9 positions match TRBD2. V was clipped by 7 bases and J by 2 bases; unmatched bases: 5. The CDR3 runs to 14 residues. This chain's CDR3 is CASKPGLAQETQYF. In DNA, the CDR3 is TGTGCCAGCAAACCGGGACTAGCTCAAGAGACCCAGTACTTC.

This clonotype was seen many times. The gene calls are TRBV7-8 and TRBJ2-7, with D tentatively TRBD1 (5 bases). CDR3 length equals 14 residues. Germline loops: CDR1 SGHVS, CDR2 FQNEAQ. Trimming pared 1 base from V and 5 bases from J, leaving 12 bases between. In DNA form, the CDR3 reads TGTGCCAGCAGCTTAGTGGCAGGGCTCAACGAGCAGTACTTC. This encodes CASSLVAGLNEQYF. The full variable domain, in which reference TRBV7-8 and TRBJ2-7 provide the parts outside the CDR3, is GAGVSQSPRYKVAKRGQDVALRCDPISGHVSLFWYQQALGQGPEFLTYFQNEAQLDKSGLPSDRFFAERPEGSVSTLKIQRTQQEDSAVYLCASSLVAGLNEQYFGPGTRLTVT.

This clonotype was seen ten or more times. The chain carries TRBV4-2 and TRBJ1-2; D unresolved. Germline CDR1 LGHNA, CDR2 YNFKEQ. The CDR3 consists of 13 residues. Trimming left V 4 bases short and J 4 bases short, with 10 bases between. Here the CDR3 reads CASSRGVGYGYTF. In nucleotides, the CDR3 is TGTGCCAGCAGCCGTGGGGTGGGCTATGGCTACACCTTC.

Ten or more counts support this clonotype. The V and J genes are TRBV12-3 or TRBV12-4 and TRBJ2-7; D not resolved. The CDR3 runs to 14 residues. V dropped 5 bases and J dropped 0 bases, with 11 bases sitting between them. The CDR3 nucleotides read TGTGCCAGCAGTCCGTTCCAGAACTCCTACGAGCAGTACTTC. It specifies CASSPFQNSYEQYF.

There are a few counts of this clonotype. CDR3 DNA sequence: TGTGCCAGCAGTGCGGGCGGCTCGAACACTGAAGCTTTCTTT. This gives the protein CASSAGGSNTEAFF. This chain uses TRBV25-1 with TRBJ1-1; D ambiguous. V was clipped by 4 bases and J by 1 base, with 10 bases between them. This CDR3 has 14 residues. Germline V lookup: CDR1 MGHDK, CDR2 SYGVNS.

J is TRBJ1-1 and V is TRBV30; tentatively, D is TRBD1 (6 bases). The CDR3 spans 15 residues. Germline CDR1 reads GTSNPN; CDR2 reads SVGIG (reference sequence). V lost 5 bases and J lost 6, with 22 bases in between. The CDR3 loop reads CAWEGPYRAIPEAFF. CDR3 nucleotides: TGTGCCTGGGAGGGGCCCTACAGGGCCATCCCTGAAGCTTTCTTT.

This clonotype was detected only a few times. The V call is TRBV2, the J call TRBJ1-1, with no clear D. The V gene lost 8 bases and the J gene lost 4 bases, with 8 bases spanning the gap. The CDR3 has 11 residues. Germline V gene lookup returns CDR1 SNHLY and CDR2 FYNNEI. The CDR3 loop reads CASSYTTEAFF. CDR3 coding DNA: TGTGCCAGCTCATACACCACTGAAGCTTTCTTT. Together with reference TRBV2 and TRBJ1-1, the CDR3 gives the full variable domain: EPEVTQTPSHQVTQMGQEVILRCVPISNHLYFYWYRQILGQKVEFLVSFYNNEISEKSEIFDDQFSVERPDGSNFTLKIRSTKLEDSAMYFCASSYTTEAFFGQGTRLTVV.

This clonotype appeared once. The chain employs TRBV9 and TRBJ2-7; maybe TRBD2 (6 bases). CDR3 length: 12 amino acids. Deletions cut 10 bases from V and 2 bases from J, with 13 bases between. In germline, CDR1 is SGDLS, CDR2 YYNGEE. The CDR3 DNA reads as TGTGCCGGCTTAGGAGGGGCCTACGAGCAGTACTTC. Translation: CAGLGGAYEQYF.

This clonotype was seen at least ten times. The V call is TRBV27, the J call TRBJ1-5, with D possibly matching TRBD1 (5 bases). This CDR3 comprises 15 residues. Germline values: CDR1 MNHEY, CDR2 SMNVEV (reference sequence). V lost 5 bases to trimming and J lost 2 bases, with 13 bases between them. CDR3: CASSVGATGNQPQHF. The CDR3 nucleotides read TGTGCCAGCAGTGTCGGGGCTACGGGCAATCAGCCCCAGCATTTT.

This clonotype came up a few times. V and J are TRBV10-3 and TRBJ2-3; TRBD1 matches 7 bases. The length of the CDR3 is 12 residues. V shed 3 bases and J 6 bases; nucleotides not matched to a gene: 0. Germline V gene sequence: CDR1 ENHRY, CDR2 SYGVKD. Written as DNA, the CDR3 is TGTGCCATCAGTGACAGGGGGGATACGCAGTATTTT. The encoded protein is CAISDRGDTQYF.

This clonotype was observed at least ten times. This sequence joins TRBV7-9 and TRBJ1-1; D is possibly TRBD1 (5 bases). With 2 bases removed from V and 4 bases from J, the gap between germline ends came to 11 bases. CDR1 is SEHNR, CDR2 FQNEAQ, per germline (reference sequence). The CDR3 loop spans 14 amino acids. CDR3 nucleotides: TGTGCCAGCAGCTTACAGGGCACGGTCACTGAAGCTTTCTTT. Protein: CASSLQGTVTEAFF.

This clonotype occurred a few times. A junction end diverges from the germline sequence, so it may reflect a read error. The rearrangement joins TRBV7-8 to TRBJ2-7; 10 bases are a match to TRBD2. The CDR3 is 15 amino acids. Germline assignment: CDR1 SGHVS and CDR2 FQNEAQ. CDR3 DNA: TGTGTCAGCAGTAACCCGGGACTAGCGCCCTACGAGCAGTACTTC. Translation: CVSSNPGLAPYEQYF.

The chain joins TRBV7-9 to TRBJ2-7; D is possibly TRBD1 or TRBD2 (6 bases each). V was pared by 3 bases and J by 2 bases, with 17 bases between. CDR1 and CDR2 from the germline V gene are SEHNR and FQNEAQ (reference sequence). The CDR3 spans 16 residues. The CDR3 spells CASSLEGVAKAYEQYF. In DNA form, the CDR3 reads TGTGCCAGCAGCTTGGAGGGGGTAGCGAAGGCCTACGAGCAGTACTTC.

The chain joins TRBV3-1 to TRBJ2-7, with TRBD2 matching over 7 bases. V dropped 0 bases and J dropped 4; count of bases not matched to a gene: 6. This CDR3 has 15 residues. Germline-derived CDR1 and CDR2 are LGHDT and YNNKEL (reference sequence). For the CDR3, the DNA is TGTGCCAGCAGCCAAGATGTGGGAGGGCCGTACGAGCAGTACTTC. Its translation is CASSQDVGGPYEQYF.